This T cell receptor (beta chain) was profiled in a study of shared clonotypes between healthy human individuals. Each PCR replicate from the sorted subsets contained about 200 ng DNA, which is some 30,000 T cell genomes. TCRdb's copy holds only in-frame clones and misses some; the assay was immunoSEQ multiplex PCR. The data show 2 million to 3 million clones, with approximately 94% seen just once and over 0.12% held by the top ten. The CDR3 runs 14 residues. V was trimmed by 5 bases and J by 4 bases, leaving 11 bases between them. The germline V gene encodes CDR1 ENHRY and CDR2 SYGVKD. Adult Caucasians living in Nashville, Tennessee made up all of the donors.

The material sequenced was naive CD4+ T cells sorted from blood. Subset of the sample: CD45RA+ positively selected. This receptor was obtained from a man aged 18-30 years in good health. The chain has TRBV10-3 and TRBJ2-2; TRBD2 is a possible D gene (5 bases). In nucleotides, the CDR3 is TGTGCCATCAGTTCAACGGAGGTCACCGGGGAGCTGTTTTTT. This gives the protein CAISSTEVTGELFF.